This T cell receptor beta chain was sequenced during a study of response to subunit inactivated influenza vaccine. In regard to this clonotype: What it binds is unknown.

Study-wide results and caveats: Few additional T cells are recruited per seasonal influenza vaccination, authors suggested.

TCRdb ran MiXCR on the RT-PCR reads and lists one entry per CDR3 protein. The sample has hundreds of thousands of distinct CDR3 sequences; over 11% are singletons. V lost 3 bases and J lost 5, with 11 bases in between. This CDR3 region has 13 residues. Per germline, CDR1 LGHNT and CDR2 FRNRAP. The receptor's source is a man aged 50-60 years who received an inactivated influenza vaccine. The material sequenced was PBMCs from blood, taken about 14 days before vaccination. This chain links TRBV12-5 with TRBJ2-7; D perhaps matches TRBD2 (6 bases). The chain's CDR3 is CASGLGGHHEQYF. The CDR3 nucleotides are TGTGCTAGTGGTTTAGGAGGGCACCACGAGCAGTACTTC.